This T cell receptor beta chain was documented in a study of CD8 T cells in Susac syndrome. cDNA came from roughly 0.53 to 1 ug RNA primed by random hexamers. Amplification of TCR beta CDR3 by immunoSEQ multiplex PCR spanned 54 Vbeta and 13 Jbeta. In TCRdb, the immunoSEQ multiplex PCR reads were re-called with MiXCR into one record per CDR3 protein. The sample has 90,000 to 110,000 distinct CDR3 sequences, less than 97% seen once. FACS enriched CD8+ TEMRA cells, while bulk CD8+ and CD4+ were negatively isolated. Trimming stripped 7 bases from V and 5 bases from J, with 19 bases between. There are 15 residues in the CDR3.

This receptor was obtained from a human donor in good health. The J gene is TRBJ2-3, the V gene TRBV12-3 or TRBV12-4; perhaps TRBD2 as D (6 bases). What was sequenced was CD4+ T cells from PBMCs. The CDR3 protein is CASTLNAGFLDTQYF. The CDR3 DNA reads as TGTGCCAGCACCCTTAACGCGGGGTTCCTAGATACGCAGTATTTT.